The 30 T cell receptor beta chains reported below all come from one sample, sequenced in a study of a mutant IDH1 vaccine in newly diagnosed glioma. Indicated time point: baseline, week 1 (first vaccination visit). Treatment of the sample: pre-vaccination baseline after standard-of-care therapy. The repertoire was sequenced with immunoSEQ multiplex PCR; TCRdb's copy has only in-frame clones and lacks some. Counted here are 50,000 or so clones, 80% to 90% occurring once; the ten biggest clones make up around 2.4%. The specimen was PBMCs, collected from a glioma patient treated with radiotherapy, temozolomide or both. The receptors were sampled from a middle-aged man with glioma.

The chain combines TRBV6-6 with TRBJ2-7; 8 bases match TRBD2. Germline values: CDR1 MNHNY, CDR2 SVGAGI (reference sequence). Trimming took 6 bases from V and 4 from J; bases not matched to a gene: 8. This CDR3 region has 14 residues. CDR3: CASSSGTSQYEQYF. The CDR3 DNA follows: TGTGCCAGCAGCTCCGGGACTAGTCAATACGAGCAGTACTTC.

In its sample, this clone was seen once. J is TRBJ2-7 and V is TRBV4-2; the match to TRBD1 covers 8 bases. Losses at the gene ends were 4 bases for V and 2 bases for J; bases not matched to a gene: 16. CDR1 and CDR2 (germline): LGHNA, YNFKEQ. The CDR3 runs to 18 residues. CDR3 sequence reads: CASSPAFIPGGFTYEQYF. For the CDR3, the DNA is TGTGCCAGCAGCCCGGCCTTTATCCCAGGGGGCTTTACCTACGAGCAGTACTTC.

In this sample, this clone turned up a few times. The chain has TRBV4-1 and TRBJ2-1; 7 bases fit TRBD2. This CDR3 comprises 15 residues. Germline trimming cut 3 bases from V and 4 bases from J; bases unmatched to any gene: 6. Germline assignment: CDR1 MGHRA and CDR2 YSYEKL. The CDR3 DNA sequence: TGCGCCAGCAGCCACAGCGGGGAAGCTTACAATGAGCAGTTCTTC. Protein sequence: CASSHSGEAYNEQFF.

The rearrangement uses TRBV4-3 and TRBJ1-2; D not resolved. The CDR3 covers 16 residues. Looked up from germline, CDR1 is LGHNA and CDR2 is YSLEER. The V and J ends lost 0 bases and 3 bases respectively, with 14 bases between them. CDR3 region: CASSQDPGRVDYGYTF. The CDR3 DNA reads as TGCGCCAGCAGCCAAGACCCCGGTAGGGTTGACTATGGCTACACCTTC.

This chain links TRBV2 with TRBJ1-5; D remains ambiguous. This CDR3 comprises 14 residues. V was shortened by 4 bases and J by 9 bases, with 16 bases between the two germline ends. The germline gives CDR1 SNHLY, CDR2 FYNNEI. In DNA, the CDR3 is TGTGCCAGCAGTGCCGCCACAGCTGGATTGCCCCAGCATTTT. It yields the protein CASSAATAGLPQHF.

The rearrangement links TRBV21-1 to TRBJ2-3; TRBD2 is the table's D call and was not checked against the DNA. TRBV21-1 is listed as a pseudogene. CDR3 length: 18 amino acids. The CDR3 DNA sequence: TGTGCCAGCAGGGAAAGGGAGGGGGTAGCGGGGAACACAGATACGCAGTATTTT. It is translated as CASREREGVAGNTDTQYF.

The CDR3 loop is CASSLDSLARPYNEQFF. The CDR3 DNA reads TGTGCCAGCAGCTTAGATTCGCTAGCGAGGCCCTACAATGAGCAGTTCTTC. The V call is TRBV11-2, the J call TRBJ2-1, with D maybe TRBD2 (6 bases). Germline V CDR1 and CDR2: SGHAT, FQNNGV. The CDR3 is made up of 17 amino acids. V was cut by 0 bases and J by 2 bases, with 14 bases left in between.

The chain couples TRBV28 to TRBJ2-7, with 8 bases identical to TRBD2. The CDR3 consists of 14 residues. Germline V gene data show CDR1 as MDHEN and CDR2 as SYDVKM. Germline trimming cut 4 bases from V and 3 bases from J; bases unmatched to any gene: 5. Here the CDR3 reads CASSSTGTSYEQYF. In DNA form, the CDR3 reads TGTGCCAGCAGTTCAACCGGGACTAGCTACGAGCAGTACTTC.

The V gene is TRBV9, the J gene TRBJ2-7; D ambiguous. This CDR3 is 15 amino acids long. Germline V gives CDR1 SGDLS, CDR2 YYNGEE. Trimming took off 0 bases at V and 4 bases at J, with 14 bases between the two ends. The DNA of the CDR3 is TGTGCCAGCAGCGTAGCCGTAGGAAGCGTTTACGAGCAGTACTTC. Encoded protein: CASSVAVGSVYEQYF.

The CDR3 protein is CASSPTGAAYEQYF. The CDR3 region has the DNA TGCGCCAGCAGCCCCACAGGGGCAGCATACGAGCAGTACTTC. This chain uses TRBV4-3 with TRBJ2-7; 7 positions agree with TRBD1. The V gene's germline CDR1 is LGHNA and CDR2 YSLEER. The CDR3 is 14 amino acids. The V and J ends lost 4 bases and 4 bases, in that order; junction bases with no gene match: 7.

The rearrangement joins TRBV6-5 to TRBJ1-5, with unresolved D. The CDR3 loop spans 15 amino acids. Trimming left V 5 bases short and J 4 bases short, with 15 bases between. Germline CDR1 is MNHEY and CDR2 is SVGAGI. The CDR3 reads CASSPTRIGNQPQHF. The CDR3 bases are TGTGCCAGCAGTCCAACCCGAATCGGTAATCAGCCCCAGCATTTT.

V is TRBV6-6 and J is TRBJ1-2; TRBD1 agrees at 10 bases. After removal of 0 bases from V and 5 bases from J, the junction contained 6 bases not matched to a gene. The length of the CDR3 is 16 residues. Germline CDR1 reads MNHNY; CDR2 reads SVGAGI (reference sequence). CDR3 amino acids: CASSYSGTGDMYGYTF. CDR3 DNA: TGTGCCAGCAGTTACTCTGGGACAGGGGATATGTATGGCTACACCTTC.

The CDR3 loop reads CASSQNQIETQYF. The CDR3 bases are TGTGCCAGCAGCCAAAACCAGATTGAGACCCAGTACTTC. The rearrangement uses TRBV14 and TRBJ2-5; D is undetermined. V was pared by 2 bases and J by 5 bases, with 9 bases between. The CDR3 length is 13 residues. The germline CDR1 and CDR2 sequences are SGHDN and FVKESK.

The rearrangement uses TRBV6-1 and TRBJ2-7, with D perhaps matching TRBD1 (6 bases). This CDR3 contains 14 residues. CDR1 is MNHNS, CDR2 SASEGT, per germline. V lost 5 bases and J lost 2, with 13 bases in between. CDR3 DNA sequence: TGTGCCAGCAGTCTCCCGGGACATACCTACGAGCAGTACTTC. Its translation is CASSLPGHTYEQYF.

This rearrangement joins TRBV19 to TRBJ1-4; 10 nucleotides match TRBD1. Germline V gene sequence: CDR1 LNHDA, CDR2 SQIVND (reference sequence). There are 13 residues in the CDR3. Trimming removed 4 bases from V and 8 bases from J; junction bases left unmatched: 1. The CDR3: CASSRDRGEKLFF. CDR3 sequence (DNA): TGTGCCAGTAGTAGGGACAGGGGAGAAAAACTGTTTTTT. Supplemented by reference TRBV19 and TRBJ1-4, the full variable domain reads DGGITQSPKYLFRKEGQNVTLSCEQNLNHDAMYWYRQDPGQGLRLIYYSQIVNDFQKGDIAEGYSVSREKKESFPLTVTSAQKNPTAFYLCASSRDRGEKLFFGSGTQLSVL.

V and J are TRBV6-5 and TRBJ2-5; 9 nucleotides line up with TRBD2. The length of the CDR3 is 15 residues. Germline V gives CDR1 MNHEY, CDR2 SVGAGI. Losses at the gene ends were 4 bases for V and 3 bases for J; bases not matched to a gene: 6. The CDR3 coding sequence is TGTGCCAGCAGTTCTTTGGCTAGCGGGAAAGAGACCCAGTACTTC. It encodes CASSSLASGKETQYF.

This chain joins TRBV18 and TRBJ1-4; the match to TRBD1 covers 9 bases. Germline CDR1 and CDR2: KGHSH and LQKENI. V dropped 4 bases and J dropped 7; count of bases not matched to a gene: 7. This CDR3 has 15 residues. Written as DNA, the CDR3 is TGTGCCAGCTCACGCACGACAGGGGGTCTTGAAAAACTGTTTTTT. This codes for CASSRTTGGLEKLFF.

The chain joins TRBV5-1 to TRBJ2-1; possibly TRBD1 or TRBD2 for D (6 bases each). Trimming stripped 7 bases from V and 4 bases from J, with 18 bases between. The CDR3 consists of 15 residues. Germline lookup yields CDR1 SGHRS and CDR2 YFSETQ. The CDR3 DNA sequence: TGCGCCAGCTCCAGAGGGGGAGGACGGTACAATGAGCAGTTCTTC. This codes for CASSRGGGRYNEQFF.

V and J are TRBV11-3 and TRBJ2-3; maybe TRBD2 (7 bases). This CDR3 is built from 15 residues. V lost 5 bases and J lost 6, with 18 bases in between. The V gene's germline CDR1 is SGHNT and CDR2 YENEEA. The CDR3 DNA sequence: TGTGCCAGCAGCGGCGGGGGCCAGGGTTGGGATACGCAGTATTTT. This translates into CASSGGGQGWDTQYF.

This rearrangement joins TRBV18 to TRBJ1-4; D is undetermined. The CDR3 loop spans 12 amino acids. The V gene's germline CDR1 is KGHSH and CDR2 LQKENI. V lost 2 bases and J lost 8, with 6 bases in between. CDR3 coding DNA: TGTGCCAGCTCACCAGCGAGGGAAAAACTGTTTTTT. Protein product: CASSPAREKLFF.

This clone was observed a single time. V usage is TRBV7-6 and J usage is TRBJ2-1; no reliable D call. This CDR3 has 15 residues. V lost 5 bases to trimming and J lost 6 bases, with 17 bases between them. The germline V gene has CDR1 SGHVS and CDR2 FNYEAQ. CDR3 sequence: CASSDDGAPLNEQFF. Here the CDR3 DNA reads TGTGCCAGCAGCGACGACGGTGCCCCCCTCAATGAGCAGTTCTTC.

The chain uses TRBV6-5 and TRBJ2-5; no reliable D call. CDR1 MNHEY and CDR2 SVGAGI come from the germline V gene. This CDR3 region has 14 residues. Trimming took 4 bases from V and 5 from J, leaving 14 bases between them. The CDR3 bases are TGTGCCAGCAGTTTCCGGCGAGCCAGGGAGACCCAGTACTTC. Amino acid sequence: CASSFRRARETQYF.

This clone was seen a single time. J is TRBJ1-2 and V is TRBV5-6; D gene ambiguous. The germline gives CDR1 SGHDT, CDR2 YYEEEE. The CDR3 loop spans 12 amino acids. Trimming shortened V by 2 bases and J by 5 bases, and 7 bases separated the two germline ends. DNA of the CDR3: TGTGCCAGCAGCTTCACTGGATATGGCTACACCTTC. It yields the protein CASSFTGYGYTF.

This clone turned up a few times. The J gene is TRBJ2-7, the V gene TRBV21-1; TRBD2, the table's D call, was not compared with the DNA. TRBV21-1 is an annotated pseudogene. CDR3 size: 18 residues. DNA of the CDR3: TGTGCCAGCAGCCCCTGCGGCCCCGCTAGCGGGAGGGCCTACGAGCAGTACTTC. It yields the protein CASSPCGPASGRAYEQYF.

The chain is built from TRBV6-5 and TRBJ1-4; 9 nucleotides match TRBD1. Germline V gene data show CDR1 as MNHEY and CDR2 as SVGAGI. This CDR3 contains 16 residues. The V and J ends lost 0 bases and 9 bases, in that order; junction bases with no gene match: 8. The CDR3, as DNA: TGTGCCAGCAGTTACTCCAGCCCGGGACAGGGTCAAAAACTGTTTTTT. Residues: CASSYSSPGQGQKLFF.

The chain is built from TRBV6-6 and TRBJ2-7, with D perhaps assigned TRBD1 or TRBD2 (5 bases each). Deletions cut 10 bases from V and 2 bases from J, with 15 bases between. Germline CDR1 reads MNHNY; CDR2 reads SVGAGI (reference sequence). The CDR3 covers 13 residues. The chain's CDR3 is CATGTGRAYEQYF. DNA of the CDR3: TGTGCCACGGGGACGGGAAGAGCCTACGAGCAGTACTTC.

The chain joins TRBV6-5 to TRBJ1-3; D is perhaps TRBD1 (6 bases). The V gene lost 6 bases and the J gene lost 8 bases, with 11 bases spanning the gap. CDR1 MNHEY and CDR2 SVGAGI come from the germline V gene. There are 12 residues in the CDR3. The CDR3 DNA follows: TGTGCCAGCAGATCAGGGGCTGACACCATATATTTT. This gives the protein CASRSGADTIYF.

The chain is built from TRBV2 and TRBJ2-1; D not certain. Deletions cut 7 bases from V and 5 bases from J, with 6 bases between. The CDR3 sequence is 11 residues long. Looked up from germline, CDR1 is SNHLY and CDR2 is FYNNEI. The CDR3 nucleotides read TGTGCCAGCAAATTAAACAATGAGCAGTTCTTC. It encodes CASKLNNEQFF.

This chain uses TRBV5-6 with TRBJ1-2; a possible D gene is TRBD1 (5 bases). The CDR3 spans 12 residues. CDR1 and CDR2 (germline): SGHDT, YYEEEE. Trimming took 1 base from V and 6 from J, leaving 7 bases between them. DNA of the CDR3: TGTGCCAGCAGCTTGTGGGGGGATGGCTACACCTTC. This gives the protein CASSLWGDGYTF.

The V gene is TRBV19, the J gene TRBJ2-1, with D perhaps TRBD1 (7 bases). In germline, CDR1 is LNHDA, CDR2 SQIVND (reference sequence). The CDR3 spans 14 residues. V lost 4 bases and J lost 4, with 11 bases in between. CDR3 in DNA: TGTGCCAGTAGTACACCAGGGGGGTACAATGAGCAGTTCTTC. It yields the protein CASSTPGGYNEQFF.